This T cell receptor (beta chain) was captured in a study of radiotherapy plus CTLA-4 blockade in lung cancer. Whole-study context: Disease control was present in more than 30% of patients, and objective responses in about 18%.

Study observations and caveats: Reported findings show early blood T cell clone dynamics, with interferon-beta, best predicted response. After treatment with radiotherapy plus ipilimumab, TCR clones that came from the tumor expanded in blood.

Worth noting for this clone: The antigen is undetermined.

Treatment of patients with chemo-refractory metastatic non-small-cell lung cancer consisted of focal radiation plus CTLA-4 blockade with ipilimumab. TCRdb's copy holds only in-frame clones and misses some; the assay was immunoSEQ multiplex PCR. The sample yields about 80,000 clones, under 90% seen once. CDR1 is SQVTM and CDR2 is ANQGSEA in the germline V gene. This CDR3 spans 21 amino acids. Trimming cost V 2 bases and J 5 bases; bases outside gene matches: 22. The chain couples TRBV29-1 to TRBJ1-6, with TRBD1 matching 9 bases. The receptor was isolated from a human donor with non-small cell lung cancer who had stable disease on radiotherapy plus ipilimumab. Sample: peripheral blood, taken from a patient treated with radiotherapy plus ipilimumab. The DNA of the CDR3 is TGCAGCGTTGAATCACGAAGTTCCGGGACAGGGAAAAGGAATGATAATTCACCCCTCCACTTT. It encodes CSVESRSSGTGKRNDNSPLHF.